This is a list of T cell receptor beta chains from one sample in a study of blood T cell repertoires in COVID-19. TCRdb's table, derived via immunoSEQ multiplex PCR, lists solely in-frame clones and lacks some. This sample has approximately 150,000 clones, with approximately 90% found just once. The sample comprised peripheral blood. These receptors were taken from a human donor with COVID-19, enrolled during active disease. The donor label of this sample is uncertain. Both conserved end residues are part of each CDR3. Fields, in order: V gene, clone size, J gene, D gene, CDR3 protein, CDR3 DNA. D genes are given only for firm matches. The size of a clone is reported for some rows only, either as once, few or many, or as a class for expanded clones.

>TRBV24-1|few|TRBJ1-2|-
CATTVGLPVYGYTF
TGTGCCACCACTGTGGGACTGCCTGTCTATGGCTACACCTTC
>TRBV5-1|-|TRBJ2-3|-
CASSLVPVGADTQYF
TGCGCCAGCAGCTTGGTCCCGGTCGGTGCGGATACGCAGTATTTT
>TRBV7-9|-|TRBJ2-7|TRBD1
CASSETGYYEQYF
TGTGCCAGCAGCGAGACAGGGTATTACGAGCAGTACTTC
>TRBV11-2|few|TRBJ1-4|-
CASSPDRLNEKLFF
TGTGCCAGCAGTCCTGACAGGCTTAATGAAAAACTGTTTTTT
>TRBV13|-|TRBJ2-2|-
CASSLISRHTGELFF
TGTGCCAGCAGCTTAATTTCTAGGCACACCGGGGAGCTGTTTTTT
>TRBV30|once|TRBJ2-3|-
CAWSGGADTQYF
TGTGCCTGGAGTGGCGGCGCTGATACGCAGTATTTT
>TRBV14|-|TRBJ1-1|-
CASSQGLDTEAFF
TGTGCCAGCAGCCAAGGGCTGGACACTGAAGCTTTCTTT
>TRBV7-6|-|TRBJ2-5|-
CASSWTNQETQYF
TGTGCCAGCAGTTGGACAAATCAAGAGACCCAGTACTTC
>TRBV5-6|-|TRBJ2-7|TRBD1
CASSPGTGNYEQYF
TGTGCCAGCAGCCCAGGGACAGGGAACTACGAGCAGTACTTC
>TRBV20-1|-|TRBJ1-5|-
CSASGGPSNQPQHF
TGCAGTGCTAGTGGGGGCCCTAGCAATCAGCCCCAGCATTTT
>TRBV18|-|TRBJ1-1|-
CASSHGLLGRATEAFF
TGTGCCAGCTCACACGGCCTATTAGGGAGGGCCACTGAAGCTTTCTTT